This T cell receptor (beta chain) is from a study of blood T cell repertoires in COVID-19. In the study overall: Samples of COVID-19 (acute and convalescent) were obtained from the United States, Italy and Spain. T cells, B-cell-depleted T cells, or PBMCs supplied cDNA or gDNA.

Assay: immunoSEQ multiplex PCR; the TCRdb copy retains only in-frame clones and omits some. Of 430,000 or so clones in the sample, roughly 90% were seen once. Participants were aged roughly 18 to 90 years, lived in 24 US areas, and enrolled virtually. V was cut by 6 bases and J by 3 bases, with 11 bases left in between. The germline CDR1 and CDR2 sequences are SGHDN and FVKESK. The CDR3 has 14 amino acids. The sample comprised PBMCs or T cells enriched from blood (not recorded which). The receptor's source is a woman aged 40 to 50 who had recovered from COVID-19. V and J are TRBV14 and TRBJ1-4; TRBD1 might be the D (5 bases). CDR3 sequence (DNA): TGTGCCAGCAGTCCCCGGACATCTAATGAAAAACTGTTTTTT. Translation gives CASSPRTSNEKLFF.